Each of the 9 T cell receptor beta chains below was sequenced from the same sample in a study of T cell repertoires in cytomegalovirus infection (dated by TCRdb to about 2019). Sequencing relied on an Illumina HiSeq 1500. TCRdb ran its own pipeline on the public reads, namely fastp trimming at Q25 and MiXCR clone calling, and kept in-frame beta chains. Entries that share a CDR3 protein sequence are merged under the most common genes and DNA. A total of 76,000 or so distinct CDR3 sequences appear in this sample, about 3.8% of them only once. The ten largest clonotypes hold roughly 4.4% of the sample. Sequencing used PBMCs. The receptors come from a human donor in good health (CMV status not recorded). Some clones in this sample may be carry-over from other donors' samples.

This clonotype was detected ten times or more. The rearrangement links TRBV5-1 to TRBJ1-1; a weak D match, TRBD1 (5 bases). Trimming removed 0 bases at V and 11 bases at J, with 14 bases between. CDR1 and CDR2 (germline): SGHRS, YFSETQ. The CDR3 is made up of 13 amino acids. CDR3 amino acids: CASSLAGRAHAFF. In DNA, the CDR3 is TGCGCCAGCAGCTTGGCAGGGAGGGCGCATGCTTTCTTT.

This clonotype was seen at least ten times. The rearrangement uses TRBV4-1 and TRBJ2-7; possibly TRBD1 for D (5 bases). CDR1 and CDR2 (germline): MGHRA, YSYEKL. CDR3 length: 15 amino acids. Trimming left V 0 bases short and J 3 bases short, with 12 bases between. The DNA for the CDR3 is TGCGCCAGCAGCCAAGAAGGTACAGGATTCTACGAGCAGTACTTC. It codes for CASSQEGTGFYEQYF.

This clonotype was observed many times. This chain uses TRBV4-1 with TRBJ2-1, with D tentatively TRBD1 or TRBD2 (6 bases each). CDR1 and CDR2 (germline): MGHRA, YSYEKL. This CDR3 region has 16 residues. V was cut by 4 bases and J by 5 bases, with 18 bases left in between. The CDR3 DNA reads as TGCGCCAGCAGCCCAGGAGGAGGGGGAGTTCACAATGAGCAGTTCTTC. Residues: CASSPGGGGVHNEQFF.

Ten or more counts support this clonotype. This rearrangement joins TRBV6-5 to TRBJ1-1; tentatively, D is TRBD1 (5 bases). V lost 0 bases and J 4 bases, leaving 12 bases between the germline ends. Germline CDR1 MNHEY, CDR2 SVGAGI. The CDR3 contains 15 residues. The CDR3 nucleotides are TGTGCCAGCAGTTACTCGCCAGGGACGGGCACTGAAGCTTTCTTT. Translation gives CASSYSPGTGTEAFF.

This clonotype has ten or more counts. The V gene is TRBV15, the J gene TRBJ2-1; no reliable D call. Trimming left V 0 bases short and J 0 bases short, with 9 bases between. The CDR3 loop spans 16 amino acids. Per germline, CDR1 LNHNV and CDR2 YYDKDF (reference sequence). CDR3 in DNA: TGTGCCACCAGCAGAGACGGGTTGAGCTCCTACAATGAGCAGTTCTTC. Translated: CATSRDGLSSYNEQFF. The full variable domain, with the rest looked up from reference TRBV15 and TRBJ2-1, is DAMVIQNPRYQVTQFGKPVTLSCSQTLNHNVMYWYQQKSSQAPKLLFHYYDKDFNNEADTPDNFQSRRPNTSFCFLDIRSPGLGDTAMYLCATSRDGLSSYNEQFFGPGTRLTVL.

This clonotype has ten or more counts. V gene TRBV28 combines with J gene TRBJ2-6, with D perhaps assigned TRBD1 or TRBD2 (5 bases each). Per germline, CDR1 MDHEN and CDR2 SYDVKM. The CDR3 sequence is 16 residues long. Trimming took off 3 bases at V and 0 bases at J, with 9 bases between the two ends. In DNA, the CDR3 is TGTGCCAGCAGTTTGGGACGGAGCTCTGGGGCCAACGTCCTGACTTTC. Its translation is CASSLGRSSGANVLTF.

In this sample, this clonotype turned up many times. V gene TRBV10-3 combines with J gene TRBJ2-3; 16 nucleotides match TRBD2. J was trimmed by 4 bases and V by 7 bases; bases with no gene match: 5. This CDR3 spans 16 amino acids. The germline V gene has CDR1 ENHRY and CDR2 SYGVKD. The CDR3 region has the DNA TGTGCCATCACCGGGACTAGCGGGGGGGCCGCAGATACGCAGTATTTT. It codes for CAITGTSGGAADTQYF.

This clonotype is categorized as medium-sized. The CDR3 is CASSLGLAGGPEFF. The CDR3 coding sequence is TGTGCCAGCAGCTTAGGACTAGCGGGGGGGCCGGAGTTCTTC. The gene calls are TRBV7-8 and TRBJ2-1, with 14 bases identical to TRBD2. V trimming: 1 base; J trimming: 14 bases; junction bases outside the gene matches: 4. This CDR3 comprises 14 residues. Germline assignment: CDR1 SGHVS and CDR2 FQNEAQ.

This clonotype was recorded many times. The V gene is TRBV6-2 or TRBV6-3, the J gene TRBJ2-5, with 8 bases fitting TRBD1. Germline CDR1 is MNHEY and CDR2 is SVGEGT. This CDR3 has 13 amino acids. The trim removed 6 bases at V and 2 bases at J, leaving 2 bases unmatched. For the CDR3, the DNA is TGTGCCAGCAGAGGGACAGGACAAGAGACCCAGTACTTC. Translated: CASRGTGQETQYF.